This TCR beta chain was found in a study of cytomegalovirus exposure and HLA in healthy donors. PCR amplification relied on 60 Vbeta primers (plus 13 Jbeta primers). Some clones are missing from TCRdb's copy, which holds only in-frame ones; the method was immunoSEQ multiplex PCR. The table records some 170,000 clones, approximately 72% of them present only once. This clone turned up a few times. Germline V gives CDR1 SQVTM, CDR2 ANQGSEA. The CDR3 extends over 15 amino acids. Trimming removed 1 base from V and 6 bases from J; junction bases left unmatched: 10. This TCR was recovered from a human donor in good health. Sequenced input: PBMCs. This sequence joins TRBV29-1 and TRBJ1-2; TRBD1 matches at 8 bases. This CDR3 is CSVEVSSTGADGYTF. The CDR3 coding sequence is TGCAGCGTTGAAGTATCATCGACAGGGGCGGATGGCTACACCTTC.